This T cell receptor (beta chain) appears in the sequencing data of a study of identical twins. This CDR3 has 11 amino acids. Trimming cost V 6 bases and J 12 bases, with 15 bases left between them. Germline V gives CDR1 MNHEY, CDR2 SMNVEV (reference sequence). In its sample, this clonotype was seen once. TCRdb redid the calling of the 5' RACE reads with MiXCR, one entry per CDR3 protein. The repertoire holds 700,000 or so distinct CDR3 sequences, with less than 10% as singletons. The sample also formed part of further work on yellow fever vaccine responses in identical twins.

The source material was PBMCs. The V and J genes are TRBV27 and TRBJ2-7, with TRBD1 as a possible D gene (6 bases). The clonotype comes from a woman younger than 30 in good health. The CDR3 nucleotides read TGTGCCAGCAGCATAGGGGGTCTTACGTACTTC. Amino acids: CASSIGGLTYF.